A selection of T cell receptor beta chains follows, all from one sample in a study of chemoradiotherapy in HPV16-positive cancers. The data were produced by immunoSEQ multiplex PCR, yet TCRdb's version contains in-frame clones alone and is incomplete. The sample includes around 53,000 clones, 90% seen only once; the top ten take around 3.3%. This material consisted of blood, taken from a patient who underwent chemoradiotherapy. The receptors here all came from a human donor with HPV-associated anogenital cancer. Both conserved end residues are part of each CDR3. Fields, in order: V gene, D gene, J gene, clone size, CDR3 length, CDR3 protein, CDR3 DNA. D genes are given only for firm matches. Clone sizes are given selectively: once, few, many, or a class where the clone is expanded.

>TRBV7-7|.|TRBJ2-3|once|13
CASSLGGADTQYF
TGTGCTAGCAGCTTAGGAGGGGCAGATACGCAGTATTTT
>TRBV7-3|.|TRBJ2-1|.|14
CASSLTGYLDEQFF
TGTGCCAGCAGCTTAACGGGCTACCTCGATGAGCAGTTCTTC
>TRBV7-9|.|TRBJ2-5|.|15
CASSLMGPVEETQYF
TGTGCCAGCAGCTTAATGGGACCGGTGGAGGAGACCCAGTACTTC
>TRBV19|.|TRBJ1-2|once|16
CASSLKGDAGNYGYTF
TGTGCCAGTAGCCTAAAAGGGGACGCAGGGAACTATGGCTACACCTTC
>TRBV6-6|TRBD1|TRBJ1-4|once|16
CASRGQGARTNEKLFF
TGTGCCAGCAGGGGACAGGGGGCGAGGACTAATGAAAAACTGTTTTTT
>TRBV7-9|TRBD2|TRBJ2-7|.|15
CASSPLAGVTYEQYF
TGTGCCAGCAGCCCACTAGCGGGAGTTACCTACGAGCAGTACTTC
>TRBV11-3|TRBD1|TRBJ1-4|once|15
CASSSTGVTNEKLFF
TGTGCCAGCAGCTCGACAGGGGTGACTAATGAAAAACTGTTTTTT
>TRBV18|.|TRBJ1-1|.|14
CASSPQQGNTEAFF
TGTGCCAGCTCACCACAACAGGGGAACACTGAAGCTTTCTTT
>TRBV15|.|TRBJ2-2|.|15
CATSRDRANTGELFF
TGTGCCACCAGCAGAGATCGTGCGAACACCGGGGAGCTGTTTTTT
>TRBV27|.|TRBJ2-5|.|14
CASSLGIRGETQYF
TGTGCCAGCAGTCTAGGGATACGGGGGGAGACCCAGTACTTC
>TRBV19|.|TRBJ1-6|.|15
CASSIQSSYNSPLHF
TGTGCCAGTAGTATACAGAGCTCCTATAATTCACCCCTCCACTTT
>TRBV9|.|TRBJ2-7|.|13
CASSERVGYEQYF
TGTGCCAGCAGCGAGAGAGTGGGGTACGAGCAGTACTTC
>TRBV10-3|.|TRBJ1-2|.|17
CAISGTGAPLHQGGYTF
TGTGCCATTTCGGGGACGGGGGCACCCCTCCATCAGGGTGGCTACACCTTC
>TRBV6-5|.|TRBJ2-3|.|15
CASSYSNGPPDTQYF
TGTGCCAGCAGTTACTCGAACGGGCCCCCAGATACGCAGTATTTT
>TRBV6-5|.|TRBJ2-3|.|13
CASTTRGSDTQYF
TGTGCCAGCACAACGAGGGGATCAGATACGCAGTATTTT
>TRBV4-3|.|TRBJ2-1|.|14
CASSQAAGVNEQFF
TGCGCCAGCAGCCAAGCGGCAGGGGTCAATGAGCAGTTCTTC
>TRBV5-8|.|TRBJ2-1|.|14
CASSLQRGYNEQFF
TGTGCCAGCAGCCTTCAGCGCGGTTACAATGAGCAGTTCTTC
>TRBV5-5|.|TRBJ1-2|.|16
CASSLAFTGANYGYTF
TGTGCCAGCAGCTTGGCGTTTACAGGAGCTAACTATGGCTACACCTTC
>TRBV7-7|.|TRBJ1-4|.|14
CASSLGGTNEKLFF
TGTGCTAGCAGCTTAGGAGGAACTAATGAAAAACTGTTTTTT
>TRBV30|.|TRBJ2-1|.|11
CAWSPRELKFF
TGTGCCTGGAGTCCCCGGGAATTGAAGTTCTTC
>TRBV6-1|.|TRBJ1-4|.|13
CASRLLQGEKLFF
TGTGCCAGCAGATTACTCCAAGGGGAAAAACTGTTTTTT
>TRBV18|TRBD1|TRBJ2-4|.|19
CASSPRRDRGAVAKNIQYF
TGTGCCAGCTCACCCCGGCGGGACAGGGGAGCTGTAGCCAAAAACATTCAGTACTTC
>TRBV11-3|TRBD1|TRBJ2-2|.|15
CASSSPTGVTGELFF
TGTGCCAGCAGCTCCCCGACAGGGGTGACCGGGGAGCTGTTTTTT
>TRBV7-2|.|TRBJ2-4|.|12
CASSLMSHIQYF
TGTGCCAGCAGCTTAATGAGCCACATTCAGTACTTC
>TRBV7-2|.|TRBJ1-1|.|14
CASSLNTVNTEAFF
TGTGCCAGCAGCTTAAATACAGTGAACACTGAAGCTTTCTTT
>TRBV9|.|TRBJ2-3|.|14
CASSTGQYTDTQYF
TGTGCCAGCAGCACGGGACAATACACAGATACGCAGTATTTT
>TRBV5-4|.|TRBJ1-5|.|16
CASSFGGQDLDQPQHF
TGTGCCAGCAGCTTCGGAGGGCAGGATCTAGATCAGCCCCAGCATTTT
>TRBV27|.|TRBJ1-6|.|12
CASRRTSSPLHF
TGTGCCAGCAGAAGGACATCTTCACCCCTCCACTTT
>TRBV4-3|.|TRBJ2-1|.|13
CASSQESGNEQFF
TGCGCCAGCAGCCAAGAGAGTGGCAATGAGCAGTTCTTC